These 30 T cell receptor beta chains share one sample of origin, sequenced in a study of OX40 agonist ivuxolimab in advanced cancers. Method: immunoSEQ multiplex PCR; TCRdb's copy keeps in-frame clones and lacks some. The table lists fewer than 85,000 clones, around 86% of them singletons. The material sequenced was CD4+ or CD8+ T cells sorted from blood, taken in a trial of the OX40 agonist ivuxolimab. These receptors were taken from an adult with an advanced solid tumor such as melanoma, head and neck, liver or kidney cancer.

The rearrangement joins TRBV6-5 to TRBJ1-1; D ambiguous. Germline lookup yields CDR1 MNHEY and CDR2 SVGAGI. Trimming removed 2 bases at V and 4 bases at J, with 8 bases between. This CDR3 is built from 13 residues. CDR3 region: CASSYNDITEAFF. CDR3 nucleotides: TGTGCCAGCAGTTACAACGACATCACTGAAGCTTTCTTT.

A note on this clone: A much larger clone differs from this one at a single base, so this may be a read error. This specimen includes other DNA sequences encoding the same CDR3. V is TRBV5-8 and J is TRBJ2-7; 12 positions agree with TRBD1. CDR3 length equals 16 residues. After removal of 4 bases from V and 5 bases from J, the junction contained 10 bases not matched to a gene. Germline V CDR1 and CDR2: SGHTS, YDEGEE. CDR3 nucleotide sequence: TGTGCCAGCAGCCTGGGGACCGGGACAGGGGGCAACGAGCAGTACTTC. Translating gives CASSLGTGTGGNEQYF. The full variable domain, rest sourced from reference TRBV5-8 and TRBJ2-7, is EAGVTQSPTHLIKTRGQQATLRCSPISGHTSVYWYQQALGLGLQFLLWYDEGEERNRGNFPPRFSGRQFPNYSSELNVNALELEDSALYLCASSLGTGTGGNEQYFGPGTRLTVT.

As regards this clone: At one boundary the junction diverges from the germline segment, which might be a read error. The V call is TRBV7-9, the J call TRBJ2-6; 7 bases align to TRBD2. Germline V gene data show CDR1 as SEHNR and CDR2 as FQNEAQ (reference sequence). This CDR3 spans 15 amino acids. The CDR3 DNA reads TGTGCCAGCAGTTCTAGGCTCCCGGGGGGCAACGTCCTGACTTTC. As protein: CASSSRLPGGNVLTF.

The chain uses TRBV5-8 and TRBJ2-6; unclear D gene. CDR3 length: 15 amino acids. Per the germline V gene, CDR1 is SGHTS and CDR2 is YDEGEE. V was trimmed by 0 bases and J by 0 bases, leaving 4 bases between them. CDR3 sequence (DNA): TGTGCCAGCAGCTTGGAGGCCTCTGGGGCCAACGTCCTGACTTTC. Translated: CASSLEASGANVLTF.

The chain is built from TRBV10-3 and TRBJ2-7; no clear D. V lost 4 bases and J lost 6, with 10 bases in between. CDR3 length equals 12 residues. The germline V gene has CDR1 ENHRY and CDR2 SYGVKD. The CDR3 loop is CAISGRLGEQYF. CDR3 coding DNA: TGTGCCATCAGTGGCAGACTCGGCGAGCAGTACTTC.

The V call is TRBV27, the J call TRBJ1-1; tentative D call: TRBD1 (5 bases). This CDR3 is built from 14 residues. Trimming left V 10 bases short and J 1 base short, with 16 bases between. Looked up from germline, CDR1 is MNHEY and CDR2 is SMNVEV (reference sequence). CDR3 protein: CAIPCREANTEAFF. CDR3 DNA: TGTGCCATCCCGTGCAGGGAAGCGAACACTGAAGCTTTCTTT.

The chain is built from TRBV5-6 and TRBJ1-1, with D unresolved. CDR1 is SGHDT, CDR2 YYEEEE, per germline. CDR3 length equals 13 residues. V lost 3 bases and J 2 bases, leaving 8 bases between the germline ends. CDR3 loop: CASSSWGNTEAFF. The CDR3 DNA reads TGTGCCAGCAGCTCTTGGGGAAACACTGAAGCTTTCTTT.

This chain uses TRBV10-3 with TRBJ2-7; D call uncertain. V was shortened by 0 bases and J by 7 bases, with 13 bases between the two germline ends. Germline CDR1 ENHRY, CDR2 SYGVKD. The CDR3 has 14 amino acids. This CDR3 reads CAISESILGYEQYF. As DNA, the CDR3 is TGTGCCATCAGTGAGTCGATCCTGGGGTATGAGCAGTACTTC.

The chain couples TRBV6-5 to TRBJ1-1; D is ambiguous. The CDR3 extends over 14 amino acids. V dropped 6 bases and J dropped 5 bases, with 16 bases sitting between them. Germline CDR1 and CDR2: MNHEY and SVGAGI. The CDR3 loop is CASRTNLMGTEAFF. The CDR3 DNA follows: TGTGCCAGCAGGACCAACCTAATGGGGACTGAAGCTTTCTTT.

This clone was counted a single time. The chain joins TRBV11-2 to TRBJ1-2; TRBD1 matches 7 bases. Germline CDR1 reads SGHAT; CDR2 reads FQNNGV. V gave up 3 bases and J gave up 4 bases; unmatched junction bases: 5. The CDR3 is 14 residues long. The CDR3: CASSLDRPFYGYTF. In nucleotides, the CDR3 is TGTGCCAGCAGCTTGGACAGGCCATTCTATGGCTACACCTTC.

The chain couples TRBV9 to TRBJ2-1; 9 bases are a match to TRBD2. Germline V CDR1 and CDR2: SGDLS, YYNGEE. Trimming at V came to 1 base and at J to 5 bases, leaving 25 bases not matched to a gene. The CDR3 runs to 22 residues. Here the CDR3 reads CASSVRDPFTREAGGRNNEQFF. CDR3 in DNA: TGTGCCAGCAGCGTAAGGGACCCATTCACTAGGGAAGCGGGGGGCCGGAACAATGAGCAGTTCTTC.

This chain connects TRBV11-3 to TRBJ2-1; 8 bases fit TRBD1. V trimming: 4 bases; J trimming: 5 bases; junction bases outside the gene matches: 4. Germline CDR1 SGHNT, CDR2 YENEEA. The CDR3 runs to 14 residues. CDR3: CASSSGTGDNEQFF. The CDR3 DNA sequence: TGTGCCAGCAGCTCCGGGACAGGAGACAATGAGCAGTTCTTC.

The chain uses TRBV4-1 and TRBJ2-6, with D perhaps TRBD2 (6 bases). V lost 1 base and J lost 0, with 10 bases in between. Germline CDR1 reads MGHRA; CDR2 reads YSYEKL. The CDR3 has 17 residues. CDR3: CASSQGDSLSGANVLTF. The DNA of the CDR3 is TGCGCCAGCAGCCAAGGGGACTCACTCTCTGGGGCCAACGTCCTGACTTTC.

V and J are TRBV30 and TRBJ2-7; the match to TRBD2 covers 8 bases. V lost 4 bases and J lost 0; bases outside the gene matches: 2. Looked up from germline, CDR1 is GTSNPN and CDR2 is SVGIG (reference sequence). The CDR3 is 13 residues long. In nucleotides, the CDR3 is TGTGCCTGGAAGCGGGGGAGCTCCTACGAGCAGTACTTC. Translation: CAWKRGSSYEQYF.

This clone was found once. The CDR3 is CASTKQGTNEKLFF. CDR3 bases: TGTGCCAGCACCAAACAGGGCACGAATGAAAAACTGTTTTTT. This chain joins TRBV21-1 and TRBJ1-4; the table calls TRBD1, which could not be checked here. TRBV21-1 has pseudogene status. The CDR3 is 14 amino acids.

The rearrangement links TRBV5-4 to TRBJ1-2, with D hard to call. The length of the CDR3 is 14 residues. Trimming took 6 bases from V and 4 from J, leaving 16 bases between them. Germline values: CDR1 SGHNT, CDR2 YYREEE (reference sequence). The CDR3 DNA follows: TGTGCCAGCATCCCAGATGATCCCAGCTATGGCTACACCTTC. Protein sequence: CASIPDDPSYGYTF.

The rearrangement joins TRBV5-6 to TRBJ2-3; D unclear. With 1 base removed from V and 2 bases from J, the gap between germline ends came to 8 bases. Germline loops: CDR1 SGHDT, CDR2 YYEEEE. The CDR3 is 14 residues long. The CDR3: CASSLFPFTDTQYF. CDR3 bases: TGTGCCAGCAGCTTGTTTCCTTTCACAGATACGCAGTATTTT. Combining the CDR3 with reference TRBV5-6 and TRBJ2-3 gives the whole variable domain DAGVTQSPTHLIKTRGQQVTLRCSPKSGHDTVSWYQQALGQGPQFIFQYYEEEERQRGNFPDRFSGHQFPNYSSELNVNALLLGDSALYLCASSLFPFTDTQYFGPGTRLTVL.

The chain has TRBV6-6 and TRBJ1-4, with TRBD1 matching 7 bases. The V and J ends lost 6 bases and 10 bases, in that order; junction bases with no gene match: 11. The CDR3 totals 14 residues. Germline-derived CDR1 and CDR2 are MNHNY and SVGAGI (reference sequence). DNA for the CDR3: TGTGCCAGCAGCTGGGACAGATCAGGGGGAAAACTGTTTTTT. This gives the protein CASSWDRSGGKLFF.

The chain recombines TRBV7-6 with TRBJ1-2; D possibly corresponds to TRBD1 (6 bases). V was cut by 4 bases and J by 4 bases, with 10 bases left in between. This CDR3 comprises 13 residues. Germline V lookup: CDR1 SGHVS, CDR2 FNYEAQ. The CDR3 loop is CASSSRGGYGYTF. The CDR3 region has the DNA TGTGCCAGCAGCTCCCGAGGGGGCTATGGCTACACCTTC.

This clone was seen just once. The gene calls are TRBV5-1 and TRBJ1-3; D might be TRBD1 (5 bases). Germline assignment: CDR1 SGHRS and CDR2 YFSETQ. The CDR3 length is 16 residues. Trimming took off 0 bases at V and 4 bases at J, with 14 bases between the two ends. CDR3 region: CASSLEGRGIGNTIYF. CDR3 nucleotides: TGCGCCAGCAGCTTGGAAGGTCGGGGGATCGGAAACACCATATATTTT.

The rearrangement uses TRBV5-4 and TRBJ1-6, with 8 bases matching TRBD1. From germline, CDR1 is SGHNT and CDR2 YYREEE (reference sequence). Germline trimming cut 3 bases from V and 8 bases from J; bases unmatched to any gene: 7. The CDR3 is 15 residues long. The CDR3 DNA reads as TGTGCCAGCAGCTCACAGACAGGGGCGGATTCACCCCTCCACTTT. It is translated as CASSSQTGADSPLHF.

The chain couples TRBV23-1 to TRBJ2-2; a weak D match, TRBD2 (5 bases). TRBV23-1 is an open reading frame, and its role is uncertain. The CDR3 length is 16 residues. The V and J ends lost 4 bases and 3 bases respectively, with 15 bases between them. CDR3 in amino acids: CASSPLPRTHTGELFF. The DNA of the CDR3 is TGCGCCAGCAGTCCCCTCCCGAGGACTCACACCGGGGAGCTGTTTTTT.

The chain links TRBV30 to TRBJ1-6, with TRBD1 matching over 9 bases. Germline V gives CDR1 GTSNPN, CDR2 SVGIG (reference sequence). The trim removed 0 bases at V and 9 bases at J, leaving 6 bases unmatched. This CDR3 has 15 residues. The CDR3 nucleotides are TGTGCCTGGAGTGTAGTGGGGACAGGGAGTTCACCCCTCCACTTT. As protein: CAWSVVGTGSSPLHF.

The CDR3 bases are TGTGCCAGCAGCTTATTCCCCAGGGATACGCAGTATTTT. Its translation is CASSLFPRDTQYF. V and J are TRBV7-3 and TRBJ2-3; D is unresolved. The CDR3 totals 13 residues. V lost 2 bases to trimming and J lost 6 bases, with 9 bases between them. Per the germline V gene, CDR1 is SGHTA and CDR2 is FQGTGA.

V usage is TRBV4-1 and J usage is TRBJ2-1; D is unresolved. The CDR3 totals 14 residues. Per the germline V gene, CDR1 is MGHRA and CDR2 is YSYEKL. Trimming shortened V by 0 bases and J by 6 bases, and 9 bases separated the two germline ends. The CDR3 coding sequence is TGCGCCAGCAGCCAAGATGCGGCCTTCAATGAGCAGTTCTTC. As protein: CASSQDAAFNEQFF.

The rearrangement uses TRBV7-3 and TRBJ2-3, with D perhaps TRBD1 or TRBD2 (5 bases each). The CDR3 is made up of 16 amino acids. CDR1 and CDR2 from the germline V gene are SGHTA and FQGTGA. V shed 5 bases and J shed 1 base, with 16 bases lying between them. This CDR3 is CASSRGPGLGTDTQYF. CDR3 coding DNA: TGTGCCAGCAGCAGGGGACCAGGACTTGGCACAGATACGCAGTATTTT.

The chain links TRBV5-6 to TRBJ1-2, with 8 bases aligning to TRBD1. The V gene's germline CDR1 is SGHDT and CDR2 YYEEEE. V dropped 0 bases and J dropped 4; count of bases not matched to a gene: 5. The CDR3 sequence is 15 residues long. The CDR3 nucleotides read TGTGCCAGCAGCTTGGTCGGGACAGGAGGCTATGGCTACACCTTC. Residues: CASSLVGTGGYGYTF.

The chain combines TRBV5-1 with TRBJ2-2, with no clear D. V was trimmed by 4 bases and J by 4 bases, leaving 5 bases between them. In germline, CDR1 is SGHRS, CDR2 YFSETQ. This CDR3 has 12 amino acids. For the CDR3, the DNA is TGCGCCAGCAGCACGGGCACCGGGGAGCTGTTTTTT. Translated: CASSTGTGELFF.

This chain links TRBV5-4 with TRBJ2-2, with a tentative D call TRBD1 (6 bases). The ends were cut back, 3 bases at V and 4 bases at J, with 13 bases in the middle. This CDR3 is 15 amino acids long. Germline CDR1 reads SGHNT; CDR2 reads YYREEE (reference sequence). DNA of the CDR3: TGTGCCAGCAGCTCCTCGGACAGAATCACCGGGGAGCTGTTTTTT. This encodes CASSSSDRITGELFF.

V gene TRBV7-2 combines with J gene TRBJ2-7; D not certain. V was trimmed by 4 bases and J by 12 bases, leaving 19 bases between them. This CDR3 has 13 residues. Germline lookup yields CDR1 SGHTA and CDR2 FQGNSA. CDR3: CASSSNNPWSGYF. The CDR3 nucleotides are TGTGCCAGCAGCTCTAACAACCCTTGGTCGGGGTACTTC.